These 10 T cell receptor beta chains share one sample of origin, sequenced in a study of regulatory T cells in long-lasting Graves disease listed by TCRdb under 2021. The sample's time point, from its label and the paper: newly diagnosed GD, antithyroid drugs for less than 3 months. RNA was extracted from PBMCs in TRIzol for both TCR sequencing and RNA sequencing. Libraries came from multiplex PCR. This sample was sequenced with an Illumina HiSeq 4000. TCR beta libraries were built with iRepertoire HTBI primers and Arm-PCR amplification of CDR3 regions. TCRdb reanalyzed the raw reads on its own, using fastp at Q25 for trimming and MiXCR for clone calling, and kept in-frame beta chains. Under each unique CDR3 protein, matching rows form one entry showing the most common genes and DNA. The sample records just over 600,000 distinct CDR3 sequences, 15% to 20% of which are singletons. Approximately 18% of the sample lies in the top ten.

The data also belong to a second study, concerning T cells in Graves' hyperthyroidism and ophthalmopathy.

The material sequenced was peripheral blood mononuclear cells (PBMCs), taken at new diagnosis, from a patient treated with antithyroid drugs. All receptors derive from a woman aged 30 to 39 with Graves disease. Donor details come from another sample of the same person, matched by shared clones.

This clonotype occurred many times. The genes are TRBV2 and TRBJ1-2, with TRBD1 as a possible D gene (5 bases). The CDR3 contains 13 residues. Germline V gene lookup returns CDR1 SNHLY and CDR2 FYNNEI. V lost 8 bases and J lost 0, with 10 bases in between. CDR3 DNA: TGTGCCAGCCCAGGGCGCGCTAACTATGGCTACACCTTC. Encoded protein: CASPGRANYGYTF.

This clonotype was detected a few times. The chain links TRBV14 to TRBJ1-1, with 7 nucleotides matching TRBD1. Germline CDR1 SGHDN, CDR2 FVKESK. This CDR3 is 14 amino acids long. V trimming: 6 bases; J trimming: 7 bases; junction bases outside the gene matches: 11. CDR3 nucleotide sequence: TGTGCCAGCAGTCAGACAGGGAAGTGGAATGAAGCTTTCTTT. Translated, it gives CASSQTGKWNEAFF.

The chain has TRBV29-1 and TRBJ2-1; 11 positions match TRBD2. CDR3 size: 14 residues. J was trimmed by 4 bases and V by 6 bases; bases with no gene match: 5. Germline V gene lookup returns CDR1 SQVTM and CDR2 ANQGSEA. CDR3 coding DNA: TGCAGCGTAGCCGGGACTAGCGGTTACAATGAGCAGTTCTTC. Its protein product is CSVAGTSGYNEQFF.

In its sample, this clonotype was seen many times. The J gene is TRBJ2-7, the V gene TRBV11-1, with unresolved D. Trimming removed 7 bases at V and 3 bases at J, with 13 bases between. This CDR3 has 13 residues. Germline CDR1 and CDR2: SGHAT and FQDESV (reference sequence). In DNA, the CDR3 is TGTGCCAGCAACAGAGATCCTGGCTACGAGCAGTACTTC. Translation gives CASNRDPGYEQYF.

This clonotype turned up a few times. V is TRBV9 and J is TRBJ2-7; perhaps TRBD1 as D (6 bases). Germline V gene data show CDR1 as SGDLS and CDR2 as YYNGEE. With 0 bases removed from V and 4 bases from J, the gap between germline ends came to 11 bases. The CDR3 length is 14 residues. DNA for the CDR3: TGTGCCAGCAGCGTAGGGGGGCGAACTTACGAGCAGTACTTC. Protein sequence: CASSVGGRTYEQYF.

This clonotype was detected only a few times. At one boundary the junction diverges from the germline segment, which might be a read error. The chain links TRBV6-2 or TRBV6-3 to TRBJ1-4; D is uncertain. Germline V gene sequence: CDR1 MNHEY, CDR2 SVGEGT. The CDR3 is made up of 12 amino acids. The CDR3 bases are TGTGCCAGCAGTGTAGCGTATGAAAAACCGTTTTTT. Translated: CASSVAYEKPFF.

CDR3 region: CASSEQGINEKLFF. CDR3 DNA sequence: TGTGCCAGCAGTGAACAGGGGATTAATGAAAAACTGTTTTTT. The chain employs TRBV6-1 and TRBJ1-4; TRBD1 is a possible D gene (6 bases). Trimming removed 2 bases from V and 4 bases from J, with 8 bases in between. The CDR3 runs 14 residues. Germline V gene sequence: CDR1 MNHNS, CDR2 SASEGT.

This clonotype was detected many times. V gene TRBV7-8 combines with J gene TRBJ2-1; 7 bases are a match to TRBD2. Germline CDR1 is SGHVS and CDR2 is FQNEAQ. The CDR3 totals 16 residues. The V and J ends lost 7 bases and 8 bases, in that order; junction bases with no gene match: 17. The CDR3 reads CASTLREASISHEQFF. The CDR3 DNA reads as TGTGCCAGCACCCTACGGGAGGCTTCCATTAGCCATGAGCAGTTCTTC.

The rearrangement uses TRBV9 and TRBJ2-2; D may be TRBD2 (5 bases). The CDR3 has 14 amino acids. Germline assignment: CDR1 SGDLS and CDR2 YYNGEE. Deletions cut 4 bases from V and 6 bases from J, with 13 bases between. CDR3 sequence reads: CASSIESSAGELFF. The CDR3 DNA reads TGTGCCAGCAGCATCGAGAGTAGCGCCGGGGAGCTGTTTTTT.

This clonotype was detected many times. CDR3 region: CASSLLLFWEAGYNEQFF. In DNA, the CDR3 is TGTGCCAGCAGTTTACTCTTGTTTTGGGAAGCGGGGTACAATGAGCAGTTCTTC. The chain has TRBV28 and TRBJ2-1, with 7 bases lining up with TRBD2. Germline V gene data show CDR1 as MDHEN and CDR2 as SYDVKM. With 2 bases clipped from V and 4 bases from J, the junction kept 14 bases outside the gene matches. The CDR3 is 18 residues long.